This TCR beta chain was identified in a study of PD-1 blockade in mismatch repair-deficient tumors. Across the whole study: Patients had around 11 mismatch repair-deficient cancer types and were previously treated and progressing. Overall study results and limits: Tumor-resident clones, often undetectable pretreatment in blood, expanded then contracted after pembrolizumab.

A few counts support this clone. Its antigen is as yet unknown. The method was immunoSEQ multiplex PCR; TCRdb's version includes in-frame clones alone and lacks a portion of them. The sample lists some 120,000 clones, over 65% occurring once. Every patient had mismatch repair deficiency by PCR or immunohistochemistry. TCR sequencing covered a few patients who responded to pembrolizumab. V was shortened by 3 bases and J by 6 bases, with 9 bases between the two germline ends. CDR1 and CDR2 (germline): LGHNT, FRNRAP. This CDR3 region has 12 residues. Material: peripheral blood, obtained just over 59 weeks after starting pembrolizumab. The TCR was taken from an adult with mismatch repair-deficient cancer. The chain recombines TRBV12-5 with TRBJ2-7; D call uncertain. In nucleotides, the CDR3 is TGTGCTAGTGGTTTCGTGGGTACCGAGCAGTACTTC. Translation: CASGFVGTEQYF.